This T cell receptor beta chain was documented in a study of blood T cell repertoires in COVID-19. Clones were sequenced by immunoSEQ multiplex PCR, and TCRdb holds only the in-frame ones, with some missing. The repertoire includes about 180,000 clones, about 80% of them detected once, and around an eighth sits in the top ten. The V segment lost 5 bases and the J segment 4 bases; nucleotides outside the gene matches: 11. Germline values: CDR1 SGHAT, CDR2 FQNNGV. CDR3 length equals 17 residues. V is TRBV11-2 and J is TRBJ2-7, with TRBD2 matching 13 bases. This receptor was identified in a man between 60 and 75 years old who had been exposed to COVID-19. Sequenced material: PBMCs or T cells enriched from blood (not recorded which). Here the CDR3 DNA reads TGTGCCAGCAGCCATAGAGCCCCGGGACTAGCGGGGTACGAGCAGTACTTC. Translation: CASSHRAPGLAGYEQYF.